The 29 T cell receptor beta chains listed next were all sequenced from one sample in a study of identifying expanded T cells in peripheral blood. The assay was immunoSEQ multiplex PCR, and TCRdb's table has in-frame clones only and misses some. Among approximately 63,000 clones listed, over 75% were seen once. The specimen sequenced was blood. All receptors derive from a person between 18 and 75 years old in good health.

The V gene is TRBV29-1, the J gene TRBJ2-2, with no clear D. The CDR3 runs to 13 residues. V lost 4 bases and J 0 bases, leaving 6 bases between the germline ends. Germline V gene sequence: CDR1 SQVTM, CDR2 ANQGSEA. The CDR3 coding sequence is TGCAGCGTTGTACTGGCGAACACCGGGGAGCTGTTTTTT. Translation: CSVVLANTGELFF.

The chain carries TRBV30 and TRBJ2-5, with 7 bases identical to TRBD1. Unmatched junction bases numbered 6, after V lost 0 bases and J lost 5 bases. Germline V gene lookup returns CDR1 GTSNPN and CDR2 SVGIG (reference sequence). This CDR3 has 14 residues. CDR3 in amino acids: CAWSVRGGVETQYF. The CDR3 DNA follows: TGTGCCTGGAGTGTACGAGGGGGCGTGGAGACCCAGTACTTC.

The gene calls are TRBV5-8 and TRBJ1-1, with 7 bases matching TRBD1. This CDR3 spans 15 amino acids. V gave up 4 bases and J gave up 0 bases; unmatched junction bases: 6. CDR1 and CDR2 from the germline V gene are SGHTS and YDEGEE. This chain's CDR3 is CASSPRTGVNTEAFF. DNA for the CDR3: TGTGCCAGCAGCCCAAGGACAGGAGTGAACACTGAAGCTTTCTTT. Full variable domain (missing parts from reference TRBV5-8 and TRBJ1-1): EAGVTQSPTHLIKTRGQQATLRCSPISGHTSVYWYQQALGLGLQFLLWYDEGEERNRGNFPPRFSGRQFPNYSSELNVNALELEDSALYLCASSPRTGVNTEAFFGQGTRLTVV.

V and J are TRBV27 and TRBJ2-2; no firm D call. The CDR3 contains 16 residues. Germline V gene lookup returns CDR1 MNHEY and CDR2 SMNVEV (reference sequence). Trimming took 1 base from V and 0 from J, leaving 9 bases between them. The CDR3 region is CASSLWLGPNTGELFF. The DNA for the CDR3 is TGTGCCAGCAGTTTATGGTTAGGACCGAACACCGGGGAGCTGTTTTTT.

The V call is TRBV18, the J call TRBJ1-1; D ambiguous. In germline, CDR1 is KGHSH, CDR2 LQKENI. The CDR3 spans 13 residues. Trimming pared 4 bases from V and 4 bases from J, leaving 10 bases between. Here the CDR3 DNA reads TGTGCCAGCTCACTCGATAGCAGCACTGAAGCTTTCTTT. Translated, it gives CASSLDSSTEAFF. Complete variable domain (other parts from reference TRBV18 and TRBJ1-1): NAGVMQNPRHLVRRRGQEARLRCSPMKGHSHVYWYRQLPEEGLKFMVYLQKENIIDESGMPKERFSAEFPKEGPSILRIQQVVRGDSAAYFCASSLDSSTEAFFGQGTRLTVV.

The CDR3, as DNA: TGTGCCAGCAGCACACGACCGAGCCCGCGGCAGTACTTC. This gives the protein CASSTRPSPRQYF. The J gene is TRBJ2-7, the V gene TRBV5-6; the D is unclear. This CDR3 is built from 13 residues. V dropped 4 bases and J dropped 9 bases, with 17 bases sitting between them. Germline CDR1 SGHDT, CDR2 YYEEEE.

The chain carries TRBV27 and TRBJ2-3; D is ambiguous. This CDR3 contains 12 residues. CDR1 is MNHEY, CDR2 SMNVEV, per germline (reference sequence). With 4 bases removed from V and 6 bases from J, the gap between germline ends came to 8 bases. The CDR3: CASSSLGDTQYF. CDR3 nucleotides: TGTGCCAGCAGTTCTCTTGGGGATACGCAGTATTTT.

This chain joins TRBV10-3 and TRBJ1-1, with a weak D call TRBD1 (5 bases). The CDR3 consists of 13 residues. V shed 6 bases and J shed 1 base, with 9 bases lying between them. Germline-derived CDR1 and CDR2 are ENHRY and SYGVKD. Written as DNA, the CDR3 is TGTGCCATCAGCCGCGGACAGAACACTGAAGCTTTCTTT. Translation: CAISRGQNTEAFF.

This rearrangement joins TRBV5-1 to TRBJ1-1, with TRBD1 identical over 8 bases. CDR3 size: 14 residues. CDR1 is SGHRS, CDR2 YFSETQ, per germline. Unmatched junction bases numbered 6, after V lost 1 base and J lost 7 bases. This chain's CDR3 is CASSLIQGAIEAFF. The CDR3 DNA reads as TGCGCCAGCAGCTTGATCCAGGGGGCCATTGAAGCTTTCTTT.

This clone was observed a handful of times. The chain combines TRBV2 with TRBJ2-1; D is undetermined. The CDR3 extends over 13 amino acids. The V end lost 5 bases, the J end lost 3 bases, and 8 bases lay between the germline ends. Per germline, CDR1 SNHLY and CDR2 FYNNEI. In DNA, the CDR3 is TGTGCCAGCAGTAGTAGCAACTACAATGAGCAGTTCTTC. Translating gives CASSSSNYNEQFF.

The rearrangement links TRBV19 to TRBJ1-6; possibly TRBD1 for D (6 bases). The CDR3 consists of 14 residues. CDR1 is LNHDA, CDR2 SQIVND, per germline (reference sequence). V gave up 8 bases and J gave up 5 bases, with 13 bases separating them. The CDR3 reads CASQLTGHNSPLHF. CDR3 bases: TGTGCCAGTCAGCTTACAGGGCATAATTCACCCCTCCACTTT.

This sequence joins TRBV28 and TRBJ2-7; a weak D match, TRBD2 (7 bases). The CDR3 totals 15 residues. The germline V gene encodes CDR1 MDHEN and CDR2 SYDVKM. Trimming cost V 5 bases and J 0 bases, with 14 bases left between them. This chain's CDR3 is CASSEGGDGSYEQYF. For the CDR3, the DNA is TGTGCCAGCAGTGAAGGGGGGGACGGCTCCTACGAGCAGTACTTC. The whole variable domain, remainder taken from reference TRBV28 and TRBJ2-7, is DVKVTQSSRYLVKRTGEKVFLECVQDMDHENMFWYRQDPGLGLRLIYFSYDVKMKEKGDIPEGYSVSREKKERFSLILESASTNQTSMYLCASSEGGDGSYEQYFGPGTRLTVT.

The chain uses TRBV19 and TRBJ2-1; possible D gene TRBD1, 5 bases. Germline assignment: CDR1 LNHDA and CDR2 SQIVND (reference sequence). This CDR3 is 15 amino acids long. V was cut by 3 bases and J by 5 bases, with 14 bases left in between. For the CDR3, the DNA is TGTGCCAGTAGTATCGGTCAGGGTTTGCACAATGAGCAGTTCTTC. This sequence encodes CASSIGQGLHNEQFF.

With respect to this clone: Other DNA variants within this sample encode the same CDR3. V and J are TRBV18 and TRBJ2-5; no clear D. Germline-derived CDR1 and CDR2 are KGHSH and LQKENI. The CDR3 length is 11 residues. V lost 3 bases and J 2 bases, leaving 1 base between the germline ends. In DNA, the CDR3 is TGTGCCAGCTCACCTCAAGAGACCCAGTACTTC. Residues: CASSPQETQYF.

This clone was counted once. This chain joins TRBV4-1 and TRBJ2-3, with 7 bases matching TRBD2. This CDR3 is 16 amino acids long. The germline CDR1 and CDR2 sequences are MGHRA and YSYEKL. The V and J ends lost 0 bases and 6 bases, in that order; junction bases with no gene match: 9. CDR3 in DNA: TGCGCCAGCAGCCAAGATGAGGGCGGGAGTCGTGATACGCAGTATTTT. Its protein is CASSQDEGGSRDTQYF.

The chain recombines TRBV19 with TRBJ1-2; D is perhaps TRBD1 (5 bases). V lost 5 bases, J lost 1 base, and 14 bases lay in between. This CDR3 is built from 15 residues. The germline CDR1 and CDR2 sequences are LNHDA and SQIVND (reference sequence). This CDR3 is CASSPRDSHNYGYTF. The CDR3 DNA reads as TGTGCCAGTAGTCCGCGTGACAGCCATAACTATGGCTACACCTTC.

The sample holds one count of this clone. The CDR3 region is CASSEANQGLETQYF. The CDR3 DNA reads as TGTGCCAGCAGTGAAGCGAACCAGGGCCTAGAGACCCAGTACTTC. The chain couples TRBV2 to TRBJ2-5; possibly TRBD1 for D (5 bases). The CDR3 sequence is 15 residues long. The germline V gene encodes CDR1 SNHLY and CDR2 FYNNEI. The ends were cut back, 0 bases at V and 4 bases at J, with 12 bases in the middle.

The chain has TRBV7-7 and TRBJ2-5, with D tentatively TRBD1 (6 bases). V lost 3 bases, J lost 4 bases, and 15 bases lay in between. This CDR3 spans 15 amino acids. Germline V gene lookup returns CDR1 SSHAT and CDR2 FNYEAQ (reference sequence). This CDR3 reads CASSFRYRVGETQYF. The CDR3 DNA reads as TGTGCCAGCAGCTTTCGCTACAGGGTCGGAGAGACCCAGTACTTC. Filled out from reference TRBV7-7 and TRBJ2-5, the complete variable domain reads GAGVSQSPRYKVTKRGQDVTLRCDPISSHATLYWYQQALGQGPEFLTYFNYEAQPDKSGLPSDRFSAERPEGSISTLTIQRTEQRDSAMYRCASSFRYRVGETQYFGPGTRLLVL.

This chain uses TRBV27 with TRBJ2-1; tentative D call: TRBD2 (7 bases). CDR3 size: 16 residues. Trimming took 6 bases from V and 2 from J, leaving 17 bases between them. Germline CDR1 reads MNHEY; CDR2 reads SMNVEV (reference sequence). The CDR3 sequence is CASSRGTGGTYNEQFF. CDR3 nucleotides: TGTGCCAGCAGCAGGGGAACGGGGGGTACCTACAATGAGCAGTTCTTC.

The rearrangement joins TRBV18 to TRBJ2-3, with 11 nucleotides matching TRBD2. V was clipped by 1 base and J by 4 bases; unmatched bases: 4. Germline V gives CDR1 KGHSH, CDR2 LQKENI. CDR3 length: 16 residues. CDR3 sequence reads: CASSPLAGGQADTQYF. In DNA, the CDR3 is TGTGCCAGCTCACCACTAGCGGGAGGGCAAGCAGATACGCAGTATTTT.

This clone was recorded a few times. An end of the junction does not agree with germline; a read error may underlie this. The chain has TRBV7-2 and TRBJ2-7; no reliable D call. The CDR3 sequence is 9 residues long. Germline V CDR1 and CDR2: SGHTA, FQGNSA. In nucleotides, the CDR3 is TGTGCCAGCAGTTTAGAGCAGTACTTC. Translating it yields CASSLEQYF.

V is TRBV9 and J is TRBJ1-3; no firm D call. This CDR3 has 14 amino acids. From germline, CDR1 is SGDLS and CDR2 YYNGEE. The germline V and J ends were trimmed by 0 bases and 6 bases, with 10 bases remaining between them. The CDR3 is CASSVAGRENTIYF. Here the CDR3 DNA reads TGTGCCAGCAGCGTAGCCGGTCGGGAAAACACCATATATTTT.

V usage is TRBV7-9 and J usage is TRBJ1-1; 11 nucleotides agree with TRBD1. V lost 5 bases, J lost 5 bases, and 4 bases stayed unmatched. The length of the CDR3 is 14 residues. The germline CDR1 and CDR2 sequences are SEHNR and FQNEAQ (reference sequence). CDR3 DNA: TGTGCCAGCAGCCCGGGACAGGGGGTTACTGAAGCTTTCTTT. This translates into CASSPGQGVTEAFF. Filled out from reference TRBV7-9 and TRBJ1-1, the complete variable domain reads DTGVSQNPRHKITKRGQNVTFRCDPISEHNRLYWYRQTLGQGPEFLTYFQNEAQLEKSRLLSDRFSAERPKGSFSTLEIQRTEQGDSAMYLCASSPGQGVTEAFFGQGTRLTVV.

V gene TRBV10-1 combines with J gene TRBJ2-2; TRBD2 is a possible D gene (7 bases). Looked up from germline, CDR1 is WNHNN and CDR2 is SYGVQD (reference sequence). This CDR3 region has 14 residues. V lost 3 bases, J lost 5 bases, and 10 bases lay in between. The CDR3, as DNA: TGCGCCAGCAGTGAAGGGGGGGGGACCGGGGAGCTGTTTTTT. Its translation: CASSEGGGTGELFF.

V is TRBV10-3 and J is TRBJ1-1, with TRBD1 identical over 8 bases. Trimming removed 6 bases from V and 2 bases from J; junction bases left unmatched: 2. Germline V CDR1 and CDR2: ENHRY, SYGVKD. The CDR3 has 13 amino acids. This CDR3 reads CAIRTGANTEAFF. The DNA for the CDR3 is TGTGCCATCAGGACAGGGGCCAACACTGAAGCTTTCTTT.

About this clone itself: At one end, the junction sequence differs from germline, possibly due to a read error. The chain links TRBV6-1 to TRBJ1-3; D unclear. This CDR3 spans 16 amino acids. Germline lookup yields CDR1 MNHNS and CDR2 SASEGT. CDR3: CASSEKSWGAGDTIYF. In DNA, the CDR3 is TGTGCCAGCAGTGAAAAGTCCTGGGGAGCTGGAGACACCATATATTTT.

This chain's CDR3 is CASSTVRPGQGVSQPQHF. CDR3 DNA: TGTGCCAGTAGTACCGTACGCCCGGGACAGGGCGTTAGTCAGCCCCAGCATTTT. The V gene is TRBV19, the J gene TRBJ1-5; 9 bases line up with TRBD1. With 4 bases clipped from V and 6 bases from J, the junction kept 16 bases outside the gene matches. CDR3 length: 18 residues. Germline loops: CDR1 LNHDA, CDR2 SQIVND (reference sequence).

The chain is built from TRBV12-5 and TRBJ2-7; D perhaps matches TRBD2 (5 bases). CDR1 LGHNT and CDR2 FRNRAP come from the germline V gene. The CDR3 runs 11 residues. Trimming took off 7 bases at V and 5 bases at J, with 9 bases between the two ends. The CDR3: CASALGDEQYF. For the CDR3, the DNA is TGTGCTAGTGCCCTCGGGGACGAGCAGTACTTC.

The chain has TRBV4-1 and TRBJ1-2; no reliable D call. V lost 4 bases and J 7 bases, leaving 16 bases between the germline ends. The CDR3 length is 14 residues. CDR1 and CDR2 from the germline V gene are MGHRA and YSYEKL. CDR3 residues: CASSLTDRSSGYTF. The CDR3 region has the DNA TGCGCCAGCAGCCTAACAGACCGTTCGAGTGGCTACACCTTC.